Below are 10 T cell receptor beta chains sequenced from a single sample in a study of cytomegalovirus exposure and HLA in healthy donors. The PCR employed 60 Vbeta primers together with 13 Jbeta primers. Using immunoSEQ multiplex PCR, the repertoire was profiled, and TCRdb retains in-frame clones only, with some absent. Seen here are 40,000 to 55,000 clones, roughly 63% observed once, and the top ten hold approximately 12%. The material sequenced was PBMCs. All receptors come from a man aged 60-69 years in good health and CMV-seropositive.

The chain employs TRBV7-6 and TRBJ2-7, with 8 bases that match TRBD2. Germline V gene data show CDR1 as SGHVS and CDR2 as FNYEAQ. CDR3 length: 16 amino acids. V lost 0 bases to trimming and J lost 4 bases; unmatched junction nucleotides: 8. Here the CDR3 reads CASSLAYAGGIYEQYF. The CDR3 coding sequence is TGTGCCAGCAGCTTAGCGTATGCGGGAGGAATTTACGAGCAGTACTTC.

This chain uses TRBV5-6 with TRBJ2-1; 7 bases match TRBD1. The CDR3 extends over 19 amino acids. V lost 3 bases, J lost 0 bases, and 15 bases stayed unmatched. Germline assignment: CDR1 SGHDT and CDR2 YYEEEE. CDR3 DNA: TGTGCCAGCAGCTCGTTGACAGGGATTCCTTTGAGCTCCTACAATGAGCAGTTCTTC. Residues: CASSSLTGIPLSSYNEQFF. The variable domain in full, with the rest retrieved from reference TRBV5-6 and TRBJ2-1, is DAGVTQSPTHLIKTRGQQVTLRCSPKSGHDTVSWYQQALGQGPQFIFQYYEEEERQRGNFPDRFSGHQFPNYSSELNVNALLLGDSALYLCASSSLTGIPLSSYNEQFFGPGTRLTVL.

This clone was detected only a few times. The chain links TRBV6-5 to TRBJ2-1, with 10 bases lining up with TRBD2. There are 16 residues in the CDR3. V shed 3 bases and J 2 bases; nucleotides not matched to a gene: 4. Germline CDR1 and CDR2: MNHEY and SVGAGI. The CDR3 DNA follows: TGTGCCAGCAGTTATAGTCTAGCGGGAGCCTACAATGAGCAGTTCTTC. Translating it yields CASSYSLAGAYNEQFF.

This rearrangement joins TRBV4-2 to TRBJ2-3; TRBD2 matches at 9 bases. V shed 0 bases, J shed 1 base, and the junction held 2 bases outside the gene matches. The CDR3 is 16 residues long. From germline, CDR1 is LGHNA and CDR2 YNFKEQ. The CDR3 nucleotides read TGTGCCAGCAGCCAAGAGGAGCGGGGGGGCACAGATACGCAGTATTTT. The encoded protein is CASSQEERGGTDTQYF.

This clone was recorded a few times. The chain couples TRBV6-1 to TRBJ2-4; the D gene is possibly TRBD2 (6 bases). Per the germline V gene, CDR1 is MNHNS and CDR2 is SASEGT. Trimming took off 4 bases at V and 1 base at J, with 17 bases between the two ends. The CDR3 spans 17 residues. CDR3 sequence: CASSADSRAGAKNIQYF. The CDR3 DNA reads TGTGCCAGCAGTGCGGACTCCCGGGCGGGGGCCAAAAACATTCAGTACTTC.

The rearrangement joins TRBV27 to TRBJ2-5; the match to TRBD2 covers 7 bases. V trimming: 6 bases; J trimming: 1 base; junction bases outside the gene matches: 14. CDR1 and CDR2 (germline): MNHEY, SMNVEV (reference sequence). The CDR3 loop spans 17 amino acids. The CDR3 is CASRSGRGSGAQETQYF. CDR3 bases: TGTGCCAGCAGGAGTGGCCGCGGGAGTGGGGCCCAAGAGACCCAGTACTTC.

The V call is TRBV7-9, the J call TRBJ1-4; tentative D call: TRBD1 (6 bases). There are 16 residues in the CDR3. From germline, CDR1 is SEHNR and CDR2 FQNEAQ (reference sequence). The V end lost 2 bases, the J end lost 7 bases, and 17 bases lay between the germline ends. CDR3 sequence reads: CASSLYVGSGAEKLFF. The CDR3 DNA reads TGTGCCAGCAGCTTATATGTAGGGTCAGGGGCTGAAAAACTGTTTTTT.

This chain uses TRBV30 with TRBJ2-7; the match to TRBD1 covers 7 bases. Germline CDR1 and CDR2: GTSNPN and SVGIG (reference sequence). The CDR3 consists of 14 residues. J gave up 2 bases and V 3 bases, and 7 bases lay outside the gene matches. The CDR3 DNA reads as TGTGCCTGGAGGGTGACAGGGCTTACCTACGAGCAGTACTTC. This gives the protein CAWRVTGLTYEQYF.

This chain joins TRBV4-1 and TRBJ1-1; D call uncertain. V lost 1 base to trimming and J lost 0 bases, with 9 bases between them. The CDR3 runs 15 residues. Per the germline V gene, CDR1 is MGHRA and CDR2 is YSYEKL. The CDR3 sequence is CASSQVPLLNTEAFF. CDR3 nucleotides: TGCGCCAGCAGCCAAGTCCCCCTGTTGAACACTGAAGCTTTCTTT.

This clone was observed once. This sequence joins TRBV29-1 and TRBJ2-5; 10 nucleotides align to TRBD1. The J segment lost 5 bases and the V segment lost 6 bases, leaving 9 bases of the junction unmatched. The CDR3 totals 14 residues. The germline V gene encodes CDR1 SQVTM and CDR2 ANQGSEA. The CDR3 DNA reads TGCAGCGTACGGGGACAGGGGCGGTGGGAGACCCAGTACTTC. Translation: CSVRGQGRWETQYF.